The clone carrying this T cell receptor (beta chain) was detected ten times or more. Its specificity is not known. The sample is drawn from a study of T cells in Graves' hyperthyroidism and ophthalmopathy. It was RNA transcripts that yielded the amplified TCR beta CDR3 regions. First-round RT-PCR with HTBI primers amplified the TCR CDR3 region. A single record per CDR3 protein comes from TCRdb applying MiXCR to the multiplex PCR reads. The sample carries nearly 600,000 distinct CDR3 sequences, 13% to 15% recorded once. Overall study results and limits: Blood also showed most of the thyroid clonotypes that were expanded above 0.001.

The sample taken for sequencing was blood. This receptor was taken from a woman aged 18-35 years with Graves' ophthalmopathy.

The CDR3 nucleotides read TGTGCCAGCAGGGCAGAGACGAACACTGAAGCTTTCTTT. Translated, it gives CASRAETNTEAFF. The V call is TRBV2, the J call TRBJ1-1; no firm D call. The CDR3 extends over 13 amino acids. Between the trimmed V and J ends, which lost 6 bases and 1 base, there was a span of 9 bases. CDR1 is SNHLY, CDR2 FYNNEI, per germline.